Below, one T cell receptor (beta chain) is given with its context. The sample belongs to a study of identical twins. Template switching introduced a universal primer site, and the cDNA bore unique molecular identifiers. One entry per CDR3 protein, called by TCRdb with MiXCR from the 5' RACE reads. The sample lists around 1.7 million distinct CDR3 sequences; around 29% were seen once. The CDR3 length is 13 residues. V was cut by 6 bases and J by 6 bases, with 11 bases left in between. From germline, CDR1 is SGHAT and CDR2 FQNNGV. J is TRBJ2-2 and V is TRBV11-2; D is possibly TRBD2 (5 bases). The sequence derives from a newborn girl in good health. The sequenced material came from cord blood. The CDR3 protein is CASSRRLPGELFF. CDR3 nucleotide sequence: TGTGCCAGCAGTCGACGACTACCCGGGGAGCTGTTTTTT.